This is a list of T cell receptor beta chains from one sample in a study of cytomegalovirus exposure and HLA in healthy donors. Data came from immunoSEQ multiplex PCR; TCRdb stores just in-frame clones and leaves some out. The sample shows around 160,000 clones, almost 80% of them seen only once. Sequenced sample: PBMCs. Source of these receptors: a man aged 18 to 30 in good health and CMV-seropositive. Each CDR3 is given with its conserved first and last residue. A D gene is named only where the DNA matches it firmly. Where a row states a size, it is once, few, many or the class of an expanded clone; other rows omit it.

D gene	J gene	V gene	clone size	CDR3 protein	CDR3 DNA
-	TRBJ2-1	TRBV14	-	CASSHITGQVAYNEQFF	TGTGCCAGCAGCCACATAACGGGACAAGTAGCATACAATGAGCAGTTCTTC
-	TRBJ1-4	TRBV6-1	-	CASSPYKGRDEKLFF	TGTGCCAGCAGTCCCTACAAGGGGCGAGATGAAAAACTGTTTTTT
TRBD2	TRBJ2-3	TRBV7-2	-	CASSPGIAGGTDTQYF	TGTGCCAGCAGCCCCGGGATAGCGGGAGGCACAGATACGCAGTATTTT
TRBD1	TRBJ1-1	TRBV28	-	CASSPWDRMNTEAFF	TGTGCCAGCAGTCCTTGGGACAGGATGAACACTGAAGCTTTCTTT
-	TRBJ2-5	TRBV5-1	once	CASSLVVGGQETQYF	TGCGCCAGCAGCTTGGTTGTGGGGGGCCAAGAGACCCAGTACTTC
-	TRBJ2-1	TRBV12-5	-	CASGLAQGGDEQFF	TGTGCTAGTGGTTTGGCACAGGGTGGTGATGAGCAGTTCTTC
-	TRBJ2-5	TRBV2	-	CASNRDFQEAQYF	TGTGCCAGCAATCGGGACTTCCAAGAGGCCCAGTACTTC
TRBD2	TRBJ2-1	TRBV15	-	CATSRGSGSGKGEQFF	TGTGCCACCAGCAGAGGGAGTGGTAGCGGGAAAGGAGAGCAGTTCTTC
-	TRBJ1-3	TRBV11-2	-	CASSLVAQLGNTIYF	TGTGCCAGCAGCTTAGTTGCACAGCTTGGAAACACCATATATTTT
-	TRBJ2-1	TRBV7-3	-	CASSFSGGGNEQFF	TGTGCCAGCAGCTTCTCTGGGGGCGGCAATGAGCAGTTCTTC
-	TRBJ2-5	TRBV7-3	-	CASSLVGGGVQETQYF	TGTGCCAGCAGCTTAGTCGGAGGGGGGGTCCAAGAGACCCAGTACTTC
TRBD1	TRBJ1-1	TRBV27	once	CASRLDRGGYFEAFF	TGTGCCAGCAGGTTGGACAGGGGGGGCTATTTTGAAGCTTTCTTT
-	TRBJ2-1	TRBV10-2	-	CATFDDGGSKTYNEQFF	TGCGCCACCTTCGACGATGGGGGGTCTAAAACCTACAATGAGCAGTTCTTC
TRBD1	TRBJ2-7	TRBV7-8	few	CASSLGGQGAYEQYF	TGTGCCAGCAGCTTAGGGGGACAGGGGGCCTACGAGCAGTACTTC